The clone carrying this T cell receptor (beta chain) has only a few counts. These data come from a study of spatial heterogeneity in lung cancer. Documented time point: sample taken at primary tumor resection. Sequencing was performed on whole RNA extracted from tumor and nontumor lung tissue, or from frozen PBMC, and the material was left unsorted. Each CDR3 protein gets one entry after TCRdb re-called the 5' RACE reads with MiXCR. The sample comprises roughly 82,000 distinct CDR3 sequences, 10% to 15% of which are singletons, and around 4.3% rests with the top ten. The TCR was taken from a male donor with early-stage non-small cell lung cancer. Sequenced material: PBMCs, taken at surgery.

The CDR3 DNA is TGTGCCAGCAGCTCGGGACTAGCGGGGTCGTATTCCTACGAGCAGTACTTC. Its protein product is CASSSGLAGSYSYEQYF. The chain links TRBV7-8 to TRBJ2-7; 13 bases agree with TRBD2. The CDR3 sequence is 17 residues long. The trim removed 4 bases at V and 1 base at J, leaving 7 bases unmatched. Germline assignment: CDR1 SGHVS and CDR2 FQNEAQ.